This T cell receptor (beta chain) was obtained from a study of glioma-infiltrating T cells. Study context: Before surgery, glioma patients received dexamethasone for at most six days.

Study-wide points: Shared blood CDR3 signature motifs marked patients with low tissue-blood divergence.

With respect to this clonotype: Its antigen is not identified. A much larger clone differs from this one at a single base, so this may be a read error.

The iRepertoire nested amplicon-rescue multiplex PCR amplified TCR alpha and beta CDR3s from RNA. For one-step reverse transcription and amplification, about 90-400 ng of tissue mRNA or PBMC total RNA was used. Using its own MiXCR run on the multiplex PCR reads, TCRdb lists one record per CDR3 protein. This sample has more than 350,000 distinct CDR3 sequences, with roughly 41% found just once. Per germline, CDR1 DFQATT and CDR2 SNEGSKA (reference sequence). The V end lost 5 bases, the J end lost 4 bases, and 15 bases lay between the germline ends. CDR3 size: 13 residues. This chain links TRBV20-1 with TRBJ2-7; tentative D call: TRBD2 (6 bases). The clonotype originates from a human donor with low-grade glioma or glioblastoma, undergoing nonglioma brain surgery, or in good health (not recorded which). The specimen was glioma tissue, nonneoplastic brain tissue, or PBMCs (not recorded which). This CDR3 reads CSARVSGGYEQYF. In nucleotides, the CDR3 is TGCAGTGCTCGGGTCTCCGGAGGGTACGAGCAGTACTTC.